Reported below is one T cell receptor (beta chain). Its antigen is currently unknown. Both TRBC1 and TRBC2 were covered by a beta constant-region primer of two equimolar oligonucleotides. MiXCR, applied by TCRdb to the UMI-ligation and nested PCR reads, yields one record per CDR3 protein. The sample comprises 130,000 to 150,000 distinct CDR3 sequences, over 15% of which are singletons, and around 0.14% rests with the top ten. This record belongs to a study of naive and memory T cell subsets. Whole-study findings and limits: No ground truth validated the naive and memory repertoire findings. Possibly reflecting memory cells re-expressing CD45RA, a few larger clonotypes occurred in naive repertoires, especially CD8.

J lost 6 bases, V lost 7 bases, and 14 bases had no gene match. The CDR3 runs to 18 residues. Germline CDR1 is MNHNY and CDR2 is SVGAGI (reference sequence). Sequencing was carried out using naive CD4+ T cells from blood. V is TRBV6-6 and J is TRBJ1-6; 11 bases line up with TRBD1. The clonotype originates from a human donor in good health. CDR3 bases: TGTGCCAGCATAGGAGGACAGGGGGCTGATGGGGGTAATTCACCCCTCCACTTT. It is translated as CASIGGQGADGGNSPLHF.